This T cell receptor beta chain was identified in a study of cytomegalovirus exposure and HLA in healthy donors. Study background: An analysis done earlier identified 100 million to 140 million unique TCR beta sequences from approximately 170 million T cells.

A note on this clone: Antigen: not known.

There are 14 residues in the CDR3. The germline V gene encodes CDR1 LNHDA and CDR2 SQIVND (reference sequence). V lost 5 bases and J 8 bases, leaving 15 bases between the germline ends. The primer mix had 60 Vbeta and 13 Jbeta primers. This table comes from immunoSEQ multiplex PCR, and its TCRdb copy is limited to in-frame clones, with some not included. The data show under 200,000 clones, 75% to 90% seen once. General study findings and limits: In vitro confirmation showed a few CMV-associated chains to be CMV antigen specific. According to a later analysis, donors in an Asian-associated ancestry cluster reportedly had fewer N-insertions than the approximately 670-donor mean.

Unrecorded immune exposure was likely among donors, who were nominally healthy when sampled. J is TRBJ1-4 and V is TRBV19; no reliable D call. The sequence was collected from a man aged 35-49 years in good health and CMV-seropositive. The sequencing input was PBMCs. The CDR3 loop reads CASSPGSGREKLFF. The CDR3 coding sequence is TGTGCCAGTAGTCCCGGGAGCGGTAGAGAAAAACTGTTTTTT.